The rows below give T cell receptor beta chains drawn from one sample of a study of blood T cell repertoires in COVID-19. Sequenced by immunoSEQ multiplex PCR; TCRdb stores in-frame clones only, minus some. The repertoire holds some 330,000 clones, with about 90% as singletons. The sequenced material came from peripheral blood. The receptors originated from a woman in her twenties or thirties with COVID-19, enrolled during active disease. Each CDR3 is given with its conserved first and last residue. Fields, in order: CDR3 protein, J gene, V gene.

CASSLELAGGPDNEQFF,TRBJ2-1,TRBV5-6
CASMNRGDGYTF,TRBJ1-2,TRBV25-1
CASSTDRDTEAFF,TRBJ1-1,TRBV19
CASSIGTRGSNQPQHF,TRBJ1-5,TRBV19
CASSLTPFSGNTIYF,TRBJ1-3,TRBV28
CASSQVQDEQYF,TRBJ2-7,TRBV3-1/TRBV3-2
CASSPPSLGGGEQFF,TRBJ2-1,TRBV18
CASSQDAMAGGYGYTF,TRBJ1-2,TRBV4-2
CASSYSAGPGDTIYF,TRBJ1-3,TRBV6-5
CASSQDGRYLYGYTF,TRBJ1-2,TRBV3-1/TRBV3-2
CASSQGYSYTEAFF,TRBJ1-1,TRBV4-2
CASSPPGLATEAFF,TRBJ1-1,TRBV18